The 27 T cell receptor beta chains presented below share a single source sample, sequenced in a study of T cell responses to AZD1222 COVID-19 vaccine. Assay: immunoSEQ multiplex PCR; the TCRdb copy retains only in-frame clones and omits some. The sample carries more than 95,000 clones, roughly 91% recorded once. The specimen was peripheral blood, collected on day 0 of AZD1222 vaccination. The receptors here all came from an adult in good health.

The chain recombines TRBV7-9 with TRBJ1-3; D unresolved. The V and J ends lost 2 bases and 4 bases respectively, with 24 bases between them. In germline, CDR1 is SEHNR, CDR2 FQNEAQ (reference sequence). This CDR3 is 19 amino acids long. The CDR3 DNA is TGTGCCAGCAGCTTAAAGGGTGCCGGCCCCGCTATCAACGGAAACACCATATATTTT. It codes for CASSLKGAGPAINGNTIYF.

This clone was recorded many times. The genes are TRBV5-1 and TRBJ1-6; 10 nucleotides align to TRBD1. The CDR3 length is 18 residues. Trimming at V came to 0 bases and at J to 9 bases, leaving 12 bases not matched to a gene. Germline V gene lookup returns CDR1 SGHRS and CDR2 YFSETQ. This CDR3 reads CASSLVPMTGGDGSPLHF. CDR3 DNA sequence: TGCGCCAGCAGCTTGGTACCCATGACAGGGGGCGATGGTTCACCCCTCCACTTT.

The rearrangement joins TRBV2 to TRBJ1-1; a possible D gene is TRBD1 (6 bases). The V gene lost 4 bases and the J gene lost 5 bases, with 14 bases spanning the gap. There are 14 residues in the CDR3. In germline, CDR1 is SNHLY, CDR2 FYNNEI. The CDR3 region has the DNA TGTGCCAGCAGTGTTAACAGGGCGGGGACTGAAGCTTTCTTT. It is translated as CASSVNRAGTEAFF.

This chain joins TRBV3-1 (or the pseudogene TRBV3-2) and TRBJ2-7; D call uncertain. The CDR3 totals 15 residues. V lost 1 base and J lost 6, with 16 bases in between. The germline gives CDR1 LGHDT, CDR2 YNNKEL (reference sequence). The CDR3 DNA reads TGTGCCAGCAGCCAAGTTCGAAGGGAATTTGCCGAGCAGTACTTC. Amino acid sequence: CASSQVRREFAEQYF.

The chain uses TRBV7-6 and TRBJ2-2; TRBD1 matches at 7 bases. The CDR3 totals 16 residues. Per germline, CDR1 SGHVS and CDR2 FNYEAQ. The V segment lost 5 bases and the J segment 2 bases; nucleotides outside the gene matches: 8. In DNA form, the CDR3 reads TGTGCCAGCAGCCCCTTGACAGGGATCAACACCGGGGAGCTGTTTTTT. Its protein product is CASSPLTGINTGELFF.

V is TRBV12-1 and J is TRBJ1-6. TRBV12-1 is marked as a pseudogene. CDR3 length: 14 amino acids. Written as DNA, the CDR3 is TGTGCCAGCAGCTTGCCGACGGGATTGATGGCCCTCCACTTT. This encodes CASSLPTGLMALHF.

This clone was observed a single time. This chain joins TRBV2 and TRBJ2-7; the match to TRBD2 covers 9 bases. Germline lookup yields CDR1 SNHLY and CDR2 FYNNEI. V lost 6 bases, J lost 1 base, and 10 bases stayed unmatched. The CDR3 loop spans 16 amino acids. The CDR3 sequence: CASRAPTTSGSYEQYF. The CDR3 region has the DNA TGTGCCAGCAGAGCTCCGACTACTAGCGGGTCCTACGAGCAGTACTTC.

The chain carries TRBV30 and TRBJ1-3; D possibly corresponds to TRBD1 (6 bases). Trimming took 3 bases from V and 4 from J, leaving 28 bases between them. CDR1 is GTSNPN, CDR2 SVGIG, per germline (reference sequence). The CDR3 extends over 19 amino acids. The CDR3 DNA reads TGTGCCTGGAGGGGAAGGACAGCGGTGTTGGGCGTTAGGGGAAACACCATATATTTT. Its protein product is CAWRGRTAVLGVRGNTIYF.

Here the CDR3 reads CASGDRPFYGYTF. The CDR3 DNA reads as TGTGCCAGCGGGGACAGGCCGTTCTATGGCTACACCTTC. V gene TRBV2 combines with J gene TRBJ1-2, with TRBD1 identical over 8 bases. The CDR3 sequence is 13 residues long. Germline V gene lookup returns CDR1 SNHLY and CDR2 FYNNEI. V shed 8 bases and J 4 bases; nucleotides not matched to a gene: 6.

The rearrangement joins TRBV28 to TRBJ1-2; D is unresolved. V lost 2 bases to trimming and J lost 4 bases, with 11 bases between them. The CDR3 totals 14 residues. Germline loops: CDR1 MDHEN, CDR2 SYDVKM. Here the CDR3 DNA reads TGTGCCAGCAGTTTAGTGGCAGCTTTCTATGGCTACACCTTC. Translating gives CASSLVAAFYGYTF.

The chain links TRBV7-6 to TRBJ2-5; 7 bases are a match to TRBD2. The CDR3 length is 17 residues. Germline V gene data show CDR1 as SGHVS and CDR2 as FNYEAQ. Trimming cost V 0 bases and J 0 bases; bases outside gene matches: 7. CDR3 amino acids: CASSLAVGRTHQETQYF. Here the CDR3 DNA reads TGTGCCAGCAGCTTAGCGGTCGGGAGGACCCACCAAGAGACCCAGTACTTC.

This clone has a count of ten or more. The chain links TRBV7-2 to TRBJ1-4; tentatively, D is TRBD1 (6 bases). V lost 4 bases and J 4 bases, leaving 13 bases between the germline ends. The CDR3 consists of 15 residues. Germline-derived CDR1 and CDR2 are SGHTA and FQGNSA. The CDR3 loop is CASSSKGQVNEKLFF. DNA for the CDR3: TGTGCCAGCAGCTCGAAGGGACAAGTTAATGAAAAACTGTTTTTT.

This chain connects TRBV28 to TRBJ2-2, with 7 bases that match TRBD2. V shed 6 bases, J shed 7 bases, and the junction held 5 bases outside the gene matches. The CDR3 consists of 13 residues. CDR1 and CDR2 (germline): MDHEN, SYDVKM. DNA of the CDR3: TGTGCCAGCAGCGCATGGGGGGGCGGGGAGCTGTTTTTT. This sequence encodes CASSAWGGGELFF. Filled out from reference TRBV28 and TRBJ2-2, the complete variable domain reads DVKVTQSSRYLVKRTGEKVFLECVQDMDHENMFWYRQDPGLGLRLIYFSYDVKMKEKGDIPEGYSVSREKKERFSLILESASTNQTSMYLCASSAWGGGELFFGEGSRLTVL.

The J gene is TRBJ2-1, the V gene TRBV6-6, with D uncertain. V was shortened by 2 bases and J by 7 bases, with 9 bases between the two germline ends. Per germline, CDR1 MNHNY and CDR2 SVGAGI (reference sequence). This CDR3 region has 13 residues. The CDR3, as DNA: TGTGCCAGCAGTTACGGACGGGTAAATGAGCAGTTCTTC. Translation: CASSYGRVNEQFF.

The rearrangement joins TRBV9 to TRBJ2-7; the D call may be TRBD1 or TRBD2 (6 bases each). The CDR3 has 15 residues. V lost 0 bases and J lost 3, with 13 bases in between. In germline, CDR1 is SGDLS, CDR2 YYNGEE. CDR3 nucleotide sequence: TGTGCCAGCAGCGTAGAGGTAGGGGGAGGCTACGAGCAGTACTTC. This sequence encodes CASSVEVGGGYEQYF.

This clone was counted between two and nine times. This rearrangement joins TRBV10-3 to TRBJ1-1, with D possibly being TRBD1 (6 bases). This CDR3 has 14 amino acids. V lost 4 bases and J lost 6, with 15 bases in between. Per the germline V gene, CDR1 is ENHRY and CDR2 is SYGVKD. As DNA, the CDR3 is TGTGCCATCAGTGGGGACAACTCAGGGGCTGAAGCTTTCTTT. Its translation: CAISGDNSGAEAFF.

The chain is built from TRBV11-2 and TRBJ1-1; D is uncertain. CDR1 is SGHAT and CDR2 is FQNNGV in the germline V gene. This CDR3 has 14 amino acids. Trimming left V 2 bases short and J 4 bases short, with 11 bases between. DNA for the CDR3: TGTGCCAGCAGCTTATTTTTTATGAGCACTGAAGCTTTCTTT. This translates into CASSLFFMSTEAFF.

The chain couples TRBV5-4 to TRBJ2-1; TRBD2 matches 11 bases. V was clipped by 4 bases and J by 5 bases; unmatched bases: 8. From germline, CDR1 is SGHNT and CDR2 YYREEE (reference sequence). This CDR3 has 16 residues. The CDR3, as DNA: TGTGCCAGCAGCCCCTTACTAGCGGGGGAAAACAATGAGCAGTTCTTC. Translation gives CASSPLLAGENNEQFF. The variable domain in full, completed from reference TRBV5-4 and TRBJ2-1, reads ETGVTQSPTHLIKTRGQQVTLRCSSQSGHNTVSWYQQALGQGPQFIFQYYREEENGRGNFPPRFSGLQFPNYSSELNVNALELDDSALYLCASSPLLAGENNEQFFGPGTRLTVL.

This chain uses TRBV30 with TRBJ2-6; D unresolved. The CDR3 covers 16 residues. The germline V gene encodes CDR1 GTSNPN and CDR2 SVGIG (reference sequence). The V end was cut by 0 bases, the J end by 2 bases, with 11 bases between. CDR3 coding DNA: TGTGCCTGGAGTGTCTATCTCGGTACTGGGGCCAACGTCCTGACTTTC. This encodes CAWSVYLGTGANVLTF. Complete variable domain (other parts from reference TRBV30 and TRBJ2-6): SQTIHQWPATLVQPVGSPLSLECTVEGTSNPNLYWYRQAAGRGLQLLFYSVGIGQISSEVPQNLSASRPQDRQFILSSKKLLLSDSGFYLCAWSVYLGTGANVLTFGAGSRLTVL.

V is TRBV21-1 and J is TRBJ2-2; the table's D call TRBD2 went unverified against the DNA. TRBV21-1 is a known pseudogene. This CDR3 has 11 residues. CDR3 sequence reads: CAPWARGKLFF. The CDR3 nucleotides are TGTGCCCCCTGGGCGCGGGGGAAGCTGTTTTTT.

The chain recombines TRBV28 with TRBJ1-5, with 8 bases identical to TRBD1. The CDR3 consists of 15 residues. The germline CDR1 and CDR2 sequences are MDHEN and SYDVKM. The V gene end was trimmed by 3 bases and the J gene end by 5 bases; junction bases not matched to a gene: 6. CDR3: CASSLPQGGDQPQHF. The CDR3 coding sequence is TGTGCCAGCAGTTTGCCACAGGGGGGGGATCAGCCCCAGCATTTT.

V and J are TRBV6-6 and TRBJ1-2, with 9 bases fitting TRBD1. Germline V gene data show CDR1 as MNHNY and CDR2 as SVGAGI (reference sequence). The CDR3 is made up of 13 amino acids. J gave up 6 bases and V 4 bases, and 3 bases lay outside the gene matches. The CDR3 DNA reads as TGTGCCAGCAGTTTCGGACAGGGGAATGGCTACACCTTC. This encodes CASSFGQGNGYTF.

This chain links TRBV5-6 with TRBJ1-1; D gene unclear. V was clipped by 4 bases and J by 7 bases, with 11 bases between them. CDR3 size: 12 residues. In germline, CDR1 is SGHDT, CDR2 YYEEEE. CDR3 sequence: CASSLEGGEAFF. CDR3 sequence (DNA): TGTGCCAGCAGCCTAGAGGGAGGTGAAGCTTTCTTT.

The rearrangement links TRBV5-4 to TRBJ1-4, with a weak D call TRBD1 (5 bases). Trimming removed 1 base at V and 8 bases at J, with 12 bases between. This CDR3 contains 14 residues. Germline CDR1 reads SGHNT; CDR2 reads YYREEE (reference sequence). CDR3 region: CASSLWGDSEKLFF. CDR3 in DNA: TGTGCCAGCAGCTTGTGGGGGGATTCAGAAAAACTGTTTTTT. Drawing the rest from reference TRBV5-4 and TRBJ1-4, the complete variable domain is ETGVTQSPTHLIKTRGQQVTLRCSSQSGHNTVSWYQQALGQGPQFIFQYYREEENGRGNFPPRFSGLQFPNYSSELNVNALELDDSALYLCASSLWGDSEKLFFGSGTQLSVL.

This sequence joins TRBV7-9 and TRBJ2-7; 7 nucleotides agree with TRBD1. Germline CDR1 and CDR2: SEHNR and FQNEAQ (reference sequence). This CDR3 has 12 amino acids. Trimming at V came to 5 bases and at J to 5 bases, leaving 3 bases not matched to a gene. The CDR3 protein is CASSLTGDEQYF. The CDR3 DNA is TGTGCCAGCAGCCTCACAGGGGACGAGCAGTACTTC.

In the case of this clone: Other DNA sequences in the sample encode the same CDR3. The CDR3 spells CASSESQETQYF. The DNA of the CDR3 is TGTGCCAGCAGTGAATCGCAAGAGACCCAGTACTTC. The rearrangement uses TRBV2 and TRBJ2-5; D is undetermined. The CDR3 runs to 12 residues. Per germline, CDR1 SNHLY and CDR2 FYNNEI. V was pared by 2 bases and J by 2 bases, with 3 bases between.

This clone was found a few times. The gene calls are TRBV2 and TRBJ1-1, with D unclear. Germline V gives CDR1 SNHLY, CDR2 FYNNEI. V lost 4 bases and J lost 1, with 4 bases in between. The CDR3 contains 12 residues. The CDR3 DNA reads as TGTGCCAGCAGTGGTGAGAACACTGAAGCTTTCTTT. Translating gives CASSGENTEAFF.